The 9 T cell receptor beta chains presented below share a single source sample, sequenced in a study of T cell responses to AZD1222 COVID-19 vaccine. Produced via immunoSEQ multiplex PCR; TCRdb's table is partial and in-frame only. The sample shows roughly 160,000 clones, approximately 90% of them seen only once. Material: peripheral blood, obtained 28 days after the second AZD1222 dose. These receptors all stem from an adult who received the AZD1222 COVID-19 vaccine.

The chain joins TRBV6-5 to TRBJ1-2; 10 positions match TRBD1. Germline values: CDR1 MNHEY, CDR2 SVGAGI. This CDR3 is built from 13 residues. Germline trimming cut 6 bases from V and 8 bases from J; bases unmatched to any gene: 6. The DNA for the CDR3 is TGTGCCAGCAGCTCCGGGACAGGGGAAGGCTACACCTTC. This translates into CASSSGTGEGYTF.

The chain uses TRBV7-9 and TRBJ2-7; a weak D match, TRBD2 (6 bases). This CDR3 region has 14 residues. The germline V and J ends were trimmed by 5 bases and 12 bases, with 23 bases remaining between them. Germline assignment: CDR1 SEHNR and CDR2 FQNEAQ (reference sequence). Written as DNA, the CDR3 is TGTGCCAGCAGCGGAGGGACTTACAGTGGGAAATTGTACTTC. Its translation is CASSGGTYSGKLYF.

This clone has a single count. The chain has TRBV30 and TRBJ1-1; D remains unclear. The CDR3 contains 12 residues. In germline, CDR1 is GTSNPN, CDR2 SVGIG (reference sequence). V was trimmed by 4 bases and J by 13 bases, leaving 19 bases between them. The CDR3 region is CAWISAGLRGFF. CDR3 nucleotides: TGTGCCTGGATTTCTGCTGGCCTTCGGGGTTTCTTT. Variable domain in full (rest from reference TRBV30 and TRBJ1-1): SQTIHQWPATLVQPVGSPLSLECTVEGTSNPNLYWYRQAAGRGLQLLFYSVGIGQISSEVPQNLSASRPQDRQFILSSKKLLLSDSGFYLCAWISAGLRGFFGQGTRLTVV.

The V call is TRBV19, the J call TRBJ1-2; D is unclear. Germline values: CDR1 LNHDA, CDR2 SQIVND (reference sequence). The CDR3 length is 14 residues. V was pared by 1 base and J by 5 bases, with 11 bases between. CDR3: CASSIGPGPYGYTF. CDR3 DNA: TGTGCCAGTAGTATAGGCCCAGGCCCTTATGGCTACACCTTC.

This rearrangement joins TRBV5-6 to TRBJ2-3; D gene ambiguous. CDR3 length: 14 amino acids. Germline-derived CDR1 and CDR2 are SGHDT and YYEEEE. V lost 0 bases and J 0 bases, leaving 5 bases between the germline ends. In DNA form, the CDR3 reads TGTGCCAGCAGCTTGGGCAGAAGCACAGATACGCAGTATTTT. It is translated as CASSLGRSTDTQYF.

CDR3 sequence (DNA): TGTGCCAGCAGCTTAGCGGTCGGACAGGGGGCGCGGGCTTTCTTT. Translated, it gives CASSLAVGQGARAFF. V usage is TRBV7-9 and J usage is TRBJ1-1, with 11 positions matching TRBD1. Germline-derived CDR1 and CDR2 are SEHNR and FQNEAQ (reference sequence). V lost 0 bases, J lost 11 bases, and 8 bases stayed unmatched. The CDR3 spans 15 residues.

This chain's CDR3 is CASSPRQGNSGNTIYF. DNA of the CDR3: TGTGCCAGCAGCCCTAGACAGGGGAACTCTGGAAACACCATATATTTT. The chain combines TRBV9 with TRBJ1-3, with 8 nucleotides matching TRBD1. CDR3 size: 16 residues. V lost 4 bases and J lost 0; bases outside the gene matches: 6. Germline CDR1 reads SGDLS; CDR2 reads YYNGEE.

The chain has TRBV18 and TRBJ2-1; D remains ambiguous. The CDR3 has 14 amino acids. The germline CDR1 and CDR2 sequences are KGHSH and LQKENI. V was shortened by 4 bases and J by 5 bases, with 12 bases between the two germline ends. CDR3 DNA sequence: TGTGCCAGCTCACAGCTCGGATCGAACAATGAGCAGTTCTTC. Encoded protein: CASSQLGSNNEQFF.

This clone was counted only a few times. The gene calls are TRBV18 and TRBJ2-2; possibly TRBD2 for D (7 bases). Trimming shortened V by 0 bases and J by 4 bases, and 15 bases separated the two germline ends. The CDR3 contains 17 residues. CDR1 and CDR2 (germline): KGHSH, LQKENI. The CDR3 loop reads CASSPPNGGPGTGELFF. Written as DNA, the CDR3 is TGTGCCAGCTCACCACCGAACGGGGGGCCGGGCACCGGGGAGCTGTTTTTT.